This TCR beta chain was sequenced for a study of shared clonotypes between healthy human individuals. Donors comprised only Caucasian adults living in Nashville, Tennessee. Overall study results and limits: Across subsets, estimated richness was generally greater for naive than for memory populations. What rarefaction showed was incomplete sorted-subset sequencing despite large depth.

Note on this clone: No antigen is known for it.

At a deep level, the assay was run. Libraries were prepared by immunoSEQ multiplex PCR; TCRdb keeps only in-frame clonotypes and omits some of them. The sample includes about 2.5 million clones, just under 95% of them seen just once. Input material: naive CD4+ T cells from PBMCs. The subset denotes: CD45RA+ positively selected. The source of this sequence is a man between 18 and 35 years old in good health. Some clones in this sample may be carry-over from other donors' samples.

The DNA of the CDR3 is TGCGCCAGCAGCTTGGTCGGGGGGCCGGGAAGTGAGCAGTTCTTC. Its protein is CASSLVGGPGSEQFF. This sequence joins TRBV5-1 and TRBJ2-1, with a weak D call TRBD2 (7 bases). The CDR3 spans 15 residues. The germline gives CDR1 SGHRS, CDR2 YFSETQ. V was clipped by 0 bases and J by 9 bases, with 16 bases between them.